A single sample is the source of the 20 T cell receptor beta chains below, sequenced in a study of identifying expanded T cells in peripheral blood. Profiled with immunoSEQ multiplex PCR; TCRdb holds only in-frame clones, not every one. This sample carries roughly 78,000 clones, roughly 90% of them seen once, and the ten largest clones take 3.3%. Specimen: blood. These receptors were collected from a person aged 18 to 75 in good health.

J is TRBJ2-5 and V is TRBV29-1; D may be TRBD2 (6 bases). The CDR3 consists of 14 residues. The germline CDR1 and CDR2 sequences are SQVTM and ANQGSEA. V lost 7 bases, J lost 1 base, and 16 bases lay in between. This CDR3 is CSGSPGTVQETQYF. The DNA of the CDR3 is TGCAGCGGTTCGCCCGGGACTGTCCAAGAGACCCAGTACTTC. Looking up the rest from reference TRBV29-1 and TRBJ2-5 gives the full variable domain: SAVISQKPSRDICQRGTSLTIQCQVDSQVTMMFWYRQQPGQSLTLIATANQGSEATYESGFVIDKFPISRPNLTFSTLTVSNMSPEDSSIYLCSGSPGTVQETQYFGPGTRLLVL.

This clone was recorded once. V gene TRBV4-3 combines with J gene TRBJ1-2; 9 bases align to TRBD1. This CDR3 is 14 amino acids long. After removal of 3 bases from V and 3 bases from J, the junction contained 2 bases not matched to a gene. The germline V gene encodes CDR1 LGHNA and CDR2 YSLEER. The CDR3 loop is CASSQGQGYYGYTF. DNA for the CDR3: TGCGCCAGCAGCCAGGGACAGGGCTACTATGGCTACACCTTC.

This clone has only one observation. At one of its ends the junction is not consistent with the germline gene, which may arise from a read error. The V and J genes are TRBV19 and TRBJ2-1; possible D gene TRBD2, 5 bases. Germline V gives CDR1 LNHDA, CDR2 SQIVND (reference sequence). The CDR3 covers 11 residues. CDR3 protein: CATLAGSKEVF. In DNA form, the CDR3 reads TGTGCCACCCTAGCCGGCAGCAAAGAGGTCTTC. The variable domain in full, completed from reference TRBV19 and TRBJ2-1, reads DGGITQSPKYLFRKEGQNVTLSCEQNLNHDAMYWYRQDPGQGLRLIYYSQIVNDFQKGDIAEGYSVSREKKESFPLTVTSAQKNPTAFYLCATLAGSKEVFGPGTRLTVL.

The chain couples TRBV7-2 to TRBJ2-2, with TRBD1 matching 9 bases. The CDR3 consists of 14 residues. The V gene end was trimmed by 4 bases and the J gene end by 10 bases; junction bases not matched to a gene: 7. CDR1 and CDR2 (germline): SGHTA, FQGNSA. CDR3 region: CASSYRDRVVELFF. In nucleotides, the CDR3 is TGTGCCAGCAGCTACCGGGACAGGGTCGTGGAGCTGTTTTTT.

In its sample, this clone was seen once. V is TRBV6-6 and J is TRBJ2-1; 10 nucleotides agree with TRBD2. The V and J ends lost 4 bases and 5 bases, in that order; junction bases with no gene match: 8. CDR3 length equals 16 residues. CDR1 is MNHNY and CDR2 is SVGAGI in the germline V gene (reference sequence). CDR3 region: CASSSRLAGHHNEQFF. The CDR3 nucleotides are TGTGCCAGCAGTTCTCGACTAGCGGGCCATCACAATGAGCAGTTCTTC.

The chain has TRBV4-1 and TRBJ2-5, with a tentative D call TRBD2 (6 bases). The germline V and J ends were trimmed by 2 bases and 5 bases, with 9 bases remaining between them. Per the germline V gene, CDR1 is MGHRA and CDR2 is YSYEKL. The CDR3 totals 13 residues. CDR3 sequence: CASSQSGRETQYF. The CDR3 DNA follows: TGCGCCAGCAGCCAATCGGGGAGGGAGACCCAGTACTTC.

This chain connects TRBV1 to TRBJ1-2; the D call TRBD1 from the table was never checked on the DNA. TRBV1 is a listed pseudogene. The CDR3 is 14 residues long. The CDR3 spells CTSSLYRDRALGAF. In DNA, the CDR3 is TGCACCAGCAGCCTCTACCGGGACAGGGCGCTTGGAGCCTTC.

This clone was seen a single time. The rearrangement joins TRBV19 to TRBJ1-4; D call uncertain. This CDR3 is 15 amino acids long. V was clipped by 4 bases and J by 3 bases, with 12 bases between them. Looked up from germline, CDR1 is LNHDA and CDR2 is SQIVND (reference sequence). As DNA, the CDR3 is TGTGCCAGTAGTACCTCCGGAGGGTCTAATGAAAAACTGTTTTTT. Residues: CASSTSGGSNEKLFF.

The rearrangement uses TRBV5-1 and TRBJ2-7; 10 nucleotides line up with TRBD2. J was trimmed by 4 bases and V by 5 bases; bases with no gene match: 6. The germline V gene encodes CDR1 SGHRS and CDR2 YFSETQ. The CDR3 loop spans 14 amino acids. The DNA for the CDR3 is TGCGCCAGCAGTAGGGAACTAGCGGGATACGAGCAGTACTTC. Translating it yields CASSRELAGYEQYF. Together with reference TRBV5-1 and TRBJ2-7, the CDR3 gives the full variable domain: KAGVTQTPRYLIKTRGQQVTLSCSPISGHRSVSWYQQTPGQGLQFLFEYFSETQRNKGNFPGRFSGRQFSNSRSEMNVSTLELGDSALYLCASSRELAGYEQYFGPGTRLTVT.

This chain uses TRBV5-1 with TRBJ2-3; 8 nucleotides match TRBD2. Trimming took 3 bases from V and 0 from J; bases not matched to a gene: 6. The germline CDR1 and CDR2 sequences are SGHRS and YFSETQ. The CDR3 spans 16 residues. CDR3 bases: TGCGCCAGCAGCTCTGGACTAGCTGTCAGCACAGATACGCAGTATTTT. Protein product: CASSSGLAVSTDTQYF.

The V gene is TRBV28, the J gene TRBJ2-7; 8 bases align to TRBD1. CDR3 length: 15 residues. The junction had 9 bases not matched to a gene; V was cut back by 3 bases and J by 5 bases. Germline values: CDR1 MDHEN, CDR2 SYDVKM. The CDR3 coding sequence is TGTGCCAGCAGTTTCCCCGGGACAGGTAACAACGAGCAGTACTTC. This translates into CASSFPGTGNNEQYF.

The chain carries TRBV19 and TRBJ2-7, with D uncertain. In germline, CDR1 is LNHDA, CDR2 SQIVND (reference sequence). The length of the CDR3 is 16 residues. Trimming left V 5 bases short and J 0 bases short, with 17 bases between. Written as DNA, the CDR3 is TGTGCCAGTAGTGCAAACCCTCGACACGACTCCTACGAGCAGTACTTC. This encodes CASSANPRHDSYEQYF.

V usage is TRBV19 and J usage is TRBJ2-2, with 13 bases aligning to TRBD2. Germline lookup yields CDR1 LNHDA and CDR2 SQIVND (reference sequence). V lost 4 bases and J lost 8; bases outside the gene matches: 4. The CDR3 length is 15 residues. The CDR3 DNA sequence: TGTGCCAGTAGTAAGGGGACTAGCGGGGCTGGGGAGCTGTTTTTT. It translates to CASSKGTSGAGELFF.

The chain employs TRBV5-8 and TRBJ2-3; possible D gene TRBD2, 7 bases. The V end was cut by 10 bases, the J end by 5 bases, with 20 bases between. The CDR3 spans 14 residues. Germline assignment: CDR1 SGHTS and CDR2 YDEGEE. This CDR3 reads CASLRERDIDTQYF. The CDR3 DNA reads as TGTGCCTCCCTTAGGGAGCGGGACATAGATACGCAGTATTTT.

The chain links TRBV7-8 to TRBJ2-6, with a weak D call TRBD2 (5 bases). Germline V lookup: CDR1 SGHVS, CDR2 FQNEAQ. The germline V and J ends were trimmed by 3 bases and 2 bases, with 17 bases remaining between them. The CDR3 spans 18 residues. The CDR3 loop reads CASSLSDRGSPGANVLTF. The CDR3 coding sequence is TGTGCCAGCAGCTTGTCCGACCGAGGGTCCCCTGGGGCCAACGTCCTGACTTTC.

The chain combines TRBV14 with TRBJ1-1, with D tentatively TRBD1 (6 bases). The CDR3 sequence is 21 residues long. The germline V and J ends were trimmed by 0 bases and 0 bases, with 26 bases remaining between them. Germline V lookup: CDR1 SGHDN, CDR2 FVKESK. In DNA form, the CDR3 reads TGTGCCAGCAGCCAAGATTGGGGCGCGGGGACAACTCCTGCGATGAACACTGAAGCTTTCTTT. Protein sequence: CASSQDWGAGTTPAMNTEAFF.

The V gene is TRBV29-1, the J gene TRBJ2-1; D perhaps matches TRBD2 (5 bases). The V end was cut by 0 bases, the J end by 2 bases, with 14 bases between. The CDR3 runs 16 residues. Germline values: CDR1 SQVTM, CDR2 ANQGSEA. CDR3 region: CSVEEYKRQTYNEQFF. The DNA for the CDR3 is TGCAGCGTTGAAGAGTACAAGCGGCAAACCTACAATGAGCAGTTCTTC.

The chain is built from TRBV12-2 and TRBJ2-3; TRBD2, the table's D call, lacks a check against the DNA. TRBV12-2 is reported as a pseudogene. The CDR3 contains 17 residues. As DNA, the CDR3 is TGTGCAAGTCGCTTAGGGTCTGGCGGGAGGGCCACAGATACGCAGTATTTT. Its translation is CASRLGSGGRATDTQYF.

The CDR3 spells CASSYDSNTDTQYF. The CDR3 region has the DNA TGTGCCAGCAGCTACGACAGTAACACAGATACGCAGTATTTT. J is TRBJ2-3 and V is TRBV11-3; D is perhaps TRBD1 (5 bases). The CDR3 runs to 14 residues. Trimming shortened V by 4 bases and J by 2 bases, and 10 bases separated the two germline ends. Germline V CDR1 and CDR2: SGHNT, YENEEA.

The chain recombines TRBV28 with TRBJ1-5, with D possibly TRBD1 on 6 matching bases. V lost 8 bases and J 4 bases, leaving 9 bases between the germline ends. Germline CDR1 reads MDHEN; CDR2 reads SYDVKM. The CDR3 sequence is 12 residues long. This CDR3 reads CASFQGNQPQHF. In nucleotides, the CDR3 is TGTGCCAGCTTCCAGGGGAATCAGCCCCAGCATTTT.